This TCR beta chain was observed in a study of CD4 and CD8 cells across lung adenocarcinoma regions. V was trimmed by 11 bases and J by 10 bases, leaving 27 bases between them. Germline loops: CDR1 MNHEY, CDR2 SMNVEV (reference sequence). This CDR3 region has 15 residues. Localized lung adenocarcinoma, a non-small cell lung cancer, affected the donors. A single record per CDR3 protein comes from TCRdb applying MiXCR to the PCR reads. The sample lists 8,200 or so distinct CDR3 sequences; 50% to 60% were seen once. Sequencing used CD4+ T cells from the center of a lung tumor. The sequence was collected from a female donor with lung adenocarcinoma. The CD4 and CD8 labels of this study may be unreliable. This chain connects TRBV27 to TRBJ2-4, with D possibly TRBD2 on 6 matching bases. The CDR3 protein is CAGRHRGGERKIQYF. The CDR3 DNA follows: TGTGCCGGGAGGCACCGGGGCGGGGAACGAAAGATTCAGTACTTC.